This T cell receptor (beta chain) is from a study of T cell responses to AZD1222 COVID-19 vaccine. The repertoire was sequenced with immunoSEQ multiplex PCR; TCRdb's copy has only in-frame clones and lacks some. Altogether roughly 100,000 clones are present, 90% being singletons, with the ten largest covering 4.5% to 5.5%. The CDR3 covers 17 residues. V was clipped by 1 base and J by 0 bases, with 13 bases between them. Per the germline V gene, CDR1 is MGHRA and CDR2 is YSYEKL. The TCR was taken from an adult in good health. The sequences come from peripheral blood, collected on day 0 of AZD1222 vaccination. V is TRBV4-1 and J is TRBJ2-1; D not resolved. CDR3 DNA: TGCGCCAGCAGCCAAGTGGATATGGGGTTCTCCTACAATGAGCAGTTCTTC. Translating gives CASSQVDMGFSYNEQFF.